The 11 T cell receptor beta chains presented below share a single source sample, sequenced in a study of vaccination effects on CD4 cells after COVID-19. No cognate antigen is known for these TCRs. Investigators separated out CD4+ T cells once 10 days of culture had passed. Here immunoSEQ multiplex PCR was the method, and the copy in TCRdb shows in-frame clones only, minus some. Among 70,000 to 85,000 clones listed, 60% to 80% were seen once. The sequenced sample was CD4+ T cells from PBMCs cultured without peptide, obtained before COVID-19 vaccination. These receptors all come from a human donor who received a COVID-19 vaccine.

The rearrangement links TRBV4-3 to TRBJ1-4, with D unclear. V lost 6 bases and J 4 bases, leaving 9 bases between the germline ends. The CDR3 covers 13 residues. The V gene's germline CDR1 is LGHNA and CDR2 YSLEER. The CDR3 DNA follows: TGCGCCAGCAGGGGCAGCTATAATGAAAAACTGTTTTTT. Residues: CASRGSYNEKLFF.

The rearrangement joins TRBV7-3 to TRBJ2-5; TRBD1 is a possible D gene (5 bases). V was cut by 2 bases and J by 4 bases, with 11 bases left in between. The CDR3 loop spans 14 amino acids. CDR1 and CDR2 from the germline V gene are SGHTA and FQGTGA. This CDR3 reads CASSLRARGETQYF. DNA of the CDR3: TGTGCCAGCAGCTTACGGGCTAGGGGAGAGACCCAGTACTTC.

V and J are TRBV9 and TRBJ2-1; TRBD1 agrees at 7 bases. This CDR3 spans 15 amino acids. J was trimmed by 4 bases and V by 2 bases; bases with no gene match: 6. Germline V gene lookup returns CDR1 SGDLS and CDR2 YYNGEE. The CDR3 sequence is CASSVDREKYNEQFF. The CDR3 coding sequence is TGTGCCAGCAGCGTCGACAGGGAAAAATACAATGAGCAGTTCTTC.

The CDR3 DNA reads as TGTGCCAGCAGTTTAGTCGTCATCGGAGAGACCCAGTACTTC. Translating it yields CASSLVVIGETQYF. The genes are TRBV27 and TRBJ2-5; D call uncertain. With 2 bases removed from V and 4 bases from J, the gap between germline ends came to 11 bases. Per the germline V gene, CDR1 is MNHEY and CDR2 is SMNVEV (reference sequence). The CDR3 has 14 amino acids.

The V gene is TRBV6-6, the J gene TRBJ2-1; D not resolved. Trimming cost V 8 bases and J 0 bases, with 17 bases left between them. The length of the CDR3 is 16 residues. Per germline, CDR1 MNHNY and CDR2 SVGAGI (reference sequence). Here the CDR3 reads CASASHAGSSYNEQFF. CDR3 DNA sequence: TGTGCCAGCGCATCGCATGCAGGAAGCTCCTACAATGAGCAGTTCTTC.

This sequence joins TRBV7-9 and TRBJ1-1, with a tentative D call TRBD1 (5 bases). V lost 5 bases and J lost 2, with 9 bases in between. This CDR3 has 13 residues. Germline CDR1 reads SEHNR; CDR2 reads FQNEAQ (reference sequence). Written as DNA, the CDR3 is TGTGCCAGCAGCCCCCAGGGCAACACTGAAGCTTTCTTT. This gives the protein CASSPQGNTEAFF.

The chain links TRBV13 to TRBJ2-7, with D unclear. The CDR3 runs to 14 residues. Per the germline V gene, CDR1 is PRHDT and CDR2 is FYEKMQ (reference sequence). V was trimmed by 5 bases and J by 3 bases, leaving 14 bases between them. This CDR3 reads CASSTNRWVYEQYV. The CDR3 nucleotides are TGTGCCAGCAGCACGAACCGGTGGGTCTACGAGCAGTACGTC.

Here the CDR3 DNA reads TGCGCCAGCAGTGAAATTAGCGGCCCCACAGATACGCAGTATTTT. Protein product: CASSEISGPTDTQYF. The chain carries TRBV10-1 and TRBJ2-3; weak D call: TRBD2 (6 bases). V shed 3 bases and J shed 2 bases, with 12 bases lying between them. CDR1 WNHNN and CDR2 SYGVQD come from the germline V gene (reference sequence). CDR3 length equals 15 residues.

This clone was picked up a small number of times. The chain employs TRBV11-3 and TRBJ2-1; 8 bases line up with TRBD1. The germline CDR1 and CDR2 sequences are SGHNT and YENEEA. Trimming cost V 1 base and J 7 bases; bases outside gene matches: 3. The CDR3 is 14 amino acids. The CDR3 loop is CASSLGHRGNEQFF. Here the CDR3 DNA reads TGTGCCAGCAGCTTAGGGCACAGGGGGAATGAGCAGTTCTTC. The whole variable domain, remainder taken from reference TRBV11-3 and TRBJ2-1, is EAGVVQSPRYKIIEKKQPVAFWCNPISGHNTLYWYLQNLGQGPELLIRYENEEAVDDSQLPKDRFSAERLKGVDSTLKIQPAELGDSAVYLCASSLGHRGNEQFFGPGTRLTVL.

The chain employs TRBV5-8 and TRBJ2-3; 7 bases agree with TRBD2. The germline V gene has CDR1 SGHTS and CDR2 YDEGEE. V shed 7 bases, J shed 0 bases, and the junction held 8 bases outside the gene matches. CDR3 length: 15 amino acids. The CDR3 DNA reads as TGTGCCAGCCCAAATTGGGAGGGAAGCACAGATACGCAGTATTTT. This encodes CASPNWEGSTDTQYF.

This chain's CDR3 is CATRGTPGTPAGETQYF. In nucleotides, the CDR3 is TGTGCCACCAGGGGGACCCCCGGGACACCGGCAGGGGAGACCCAGTACTTC. The chain couples TRBV24-1 to TRBJ2-5; D possibly corresponds to TRBD1 (6 bases). The CDR3 sequence is 17 residues long. The V end was cut by 7 bases, the J end by 5 bases, with 25 bases between. Looked up from germline, CDR1 is KGHDR and CDR2 is SFDVKD.